Listed below are T cell receptor beta chains from one sample, sequenced in a study of T cell repertoires in cytomegalovirus infection. TCRdb fed the reads into MiXCR, producing one record per CDR3 protein. The sample records approximately 170,000 distinct CDR3 sequences, roughly 18% being singletons. The sequencing sample was made of CD8+ T cells from PBMCs. Receptor source: a human donor in good health (CMV status not recorded). Some clones in this sample may be carry-over from other donors' samples. CDR3s include the opening cysteine and the closing phenylalanine or tryptophan. D genes are given only for firm matches. The size entry is marked missing in some rows and otherwise reads once, few, many or a size class.

J gene | D gene | V gene | clone size | CDR3 DNA | CDR3 protein
TRBJ2-1 | TRBD2 | TRBV20-1 | few | TGCAGTGCTAGATCGCTAGCGGGGCCTTCCAATGAGCAGTTCTTC | CSARSLAGPSNEQFF
TRBJ1-1 | - | TRBV15 | few | TGTGCCACCAGCAGATATGGGGGGAGCACTGAAGCTTTCTTT | CATSRYGGSTEAFF
TRBJ1-5 | - | TRBV2 | few | TGTGCCAGCAGTGAATTTCGGGGGGCAAGGCAGCCCCAGCATTTT | CASSEFRGARQPQHF
TRBJ2-7 | - | TRBV28 | - | TGTGCCAGCAGTTATCGCGGAAACCCCCCCTACGAGCAGTACTTC | CASSYRGNPPYEQYF
TRBJ2-7 | TRBD1 | TRBV10-3 | - | TGTGCCATCAGTGAGGCTACAGGGGACGAGCAGTACTTC | CAISEATGDEQYF
TRBJ2-3 | - | TRBV7-8 | - | TGTGCCAGCAGCTTAGTATCCGCGAGGACAGATACGCAGTATTTT | CASSLVSARTDTQYF
TRBJ1-4 | TRBD1 | TRBV29-1 | many | TGCAGCGTTGCATTCGAAAGGGGGCTAAGTGAAAAACTGTTTTTT | CSVAFERGLSEKLFF
TRBJ1-2 | - | TRBV19 | - | TGTGCCAGTAGTATCTCAGGGTTCTATGGCTACACCTTC | CASSISGFYGYTF
TRBJ2-5 | TRBD2 | TRBV7-6 | - | TGTGCCAGCAGCTTATACCCCCCGGAAACTAGCGGGGTCAGTGGGGAGACCCAGTACTTC | CASSLYPPETSGVSGETQYF
TRBJ2-7 | - | TRBV15 | - | TGTGCCACCAGCTCAAGACCCCGATCGAGCTCCTACGAGCAGTACTTC | CATSSRPRSSSYEQYF
TRBJ2-1 | TRBD2 | TRBV7-8 | - | TGTGCCAGCAGCAGGCGTTCGGGGGGTAATGAGCAGTTCTTC | CASSRRSGGNEQFF
TRBJ2-2 | TRBD1 | TRBV7-2 | many | TGTGCCAGCAGCAGGGACAGGACAGACACCGGGGAGCTGTTTTTT | CASSRDRTDTGELFF
TRBJ2-7 | - | TRBV5-5 | - | TGTGCCAGCAGCTTAGGACTTGACTACGAGCAGTACTTC | CASSLGLDYEQYF
TRBJ1-1 | - | TRBV5-5 | - | TGTGCCAGCGCCGAGGAGGTGAACACCGAAGCTTTCTTT | CASAEEVNTEAFF
TRBJ2-1 | TRBD1 | TRBV7-6 | few | TGTGCCAGCAGCTTAGGGGGACAGGGGTCCTACAATGAGCAGTTCTTC | CASSLGGQGSYNEQFF
TRBJ2-1 | - | TRBV7-9 | few | TGTGCCAGCAGCTTTCCCCGAGGTAATGAGCAGTTCTTC | CASSFPRGNEQFF
TRBJ2-1 | TRBD2 | TRBV7-2 | - | TGTGCCAGCAGTTTCATCCCGGGACTACCGTCCAATGAGCAGTTCTTC | CASSFIPGLPSNEQFF
TRBJ2-1 | TRBD2 | TRBV7-2 | few | TGTGCCACCATCGGGACTAGCGGGCTTAATGAGCAGTTCTTC | CATIGTSGLNEQFF
TRBJ2-3 | - | TRBV11-2 | - | TGTGCCAGCAGGGCAAGGGGCGACACAGATACGCAGTATTTT | CASRARGDTDTQYF
TRBJ1-1 | - | TRBV20-1 | - | TGCAGTGCTAGGTCGTCGGAGACTGAAGCTTTCTTT | CSARSSETEAFF
TRBJ2-1 | - | TRBV7-8 | few | TGTGCCAGCAGGAAGACCAGGGGGGCCTACAATGAGCAGTTCTTC | CASRKTRGAYNEQFF
TRBJ2-1 | TRBD1 | TRBV12-3/TRBV12-4 | - | TGTGCCAGCAGTCCTCTGGGACAGCACTCCTACAATGAGCAGTTCTTC | CASSPLGQHSYNEQFF
TRBJ2-1 | - | TRBV11-3 | few | TGTGCCAGCAGCTCCCTAGAAGGTGAGCAGTTCTTC | CASSSLEGEQFF
TRBJ1-1 | - | TRBV4-1 | once | TGCGCCAGCAGCGTCAGACGGGGGACTGAAGCTTTCTTT | CASSVRRGTEAFF
TRBJ1-5 | - | TRBV19 | - | TGTGCCAGTAGTTACGTTGCTGGAAATCAGCCCCAGCATTTT | CASSYVAGNQPQHF
TRBJ1-3 | - | TRBV6-2/TRBV6-3 | - | TGTGCCAGCAGTGATTCCGGGAGTACCATATATTTT | CASSDSGSTIYF
TRBJ2-5 | - | TRBV25-1 | - | TGTGCCAGCAGTGTATCGGGGGCTGGAGAGACCCAGTACTTC | CASSVSGAGETQYF
TRBJ2-3 | - | TRBV4-1 | - | TGCGCGACCCACCCTCACCGGAGGGATGATACGCAGTATTTT | CATHPHRRDDTQYF
TRBJ2-1 | - | TRBV29-1 | - | TGCAGCGTTCGGGGCCTGGAGGGGGGTGTCGATGAGCAGTTCTTC | CSVRGLEGGVDEQFF
TRBJ2-7 | - | TRBV28 | few | TGTGCCAGCGGGACACCGTCGCCCTACGAGCAGTACTTC | CASGTPSPYEQYF
TRBJ2-3 | - | TRBV6-1 | - | TGTGCCAGCAGTGAAGTGGGGGCTAGCACAGATACGCAGTATTTT | CASSEVGASTDTQYF
TRBJ2-7 | TRBD2 | TRBV7-2 | - | TGTGCCAGCGGAGTAGCGGGAATCGAGCAGTACTTC | CASGVAGIEQYF
TRBJ1-2 | - | TRBV7-9 | - | TGTGCCAGCAGCTCGGACACTGCTGACTATGGCTACACCTTC | CASSSDTADYGYTF
TRBJ2-3 | - | TRBV7-2 | many | TGTGCCAGCAGCCGTCCCGGGAGCCGCACAGATACGCAGTATTTT | CASSRPGSRTDTQYF
TRBJ1-1 | - | TRBV14 | few | TGTGCCAGCAGTGCAACAAGGATAACTGAAGCTTTCTTT | CASSATRITEAFF
TRBJ2-5 | - | TRBV7-2 | - | TGTGCCAGCAGCTCCGGGGGGCCGATCCAAGAGACCCCGTACTTC | CASSSGGPIQETPYF
TRBJ2-7 | TRBD2 | TRBV7-2 | many | TGTGCCAGCAGCGCTTGGGGGAGGGCGGGCGACGAGCAGTACTTC | CASSAWGRAGDEQYF
TRBJ2-7 | TRBD2 | TRBV6-2/TRBV6-3 | - | TGTGCCAGCAGTCTGATAGCGGGAGGGGACTACGAGCAGTACTTC | CASSLIAGGDYEQYF
TRBJ2-7 | TRBD1 | TRBV12-3/TRBV12-4 | - | TGTGCCAGCAGTCCGGGACAGAACTCCTACGAGCAGTACTTC | CASSPGQNSYEQYF
TRBJ1-3 | - | TRBV7-2 | few | TGTGCCAGCAGCCATCTGGGGTCTGGAAACACCATATATTTT | CASSHLGSGNTIYF
TRBJ2-1 | - | TRBV2 | few | TGTGCCAGCAGGGTTATCTACAATGAGCAGTTCTTC | CASRVIYNEQFF
TRBJ1-5 | - | TRBV7-8 | few | TGTGCCAGCAGCCAAAGGAGTAGCAATCAGCCCCAGCATTTT | CASSQRSSNQPQHF
TRBJ2-1 | - | TRBV27 | - | TGTGCCAGCAGTTTAAGCATGCGTCAGAGCTCCTACAATGAGCAGTTCTTC | CASSLSMRQSSYNEQFF
TRBJ2-6 | TRBD1 | TRBV6-1 | - | TGTGCCAGCAGTGGGTCAGGGGGAGGGGCCAACGTCCTGACTTTC | CASSGSGGGANVLTF
TRBJ2-1 | - | TRBV7-6 | many | TGTGCCAGCAGCTCGGGACAATACAATGAGCAGTTCTTC | CASSSGQYNEQFF
TRBJ2-7 | TRBD2 | TRBV29-1 | few | TGCAGCGCGATACTAGCGGCCCGCTACGAGCAGTACTTC | CSAILAARYEQYF